The 10 T cell receptor beta chains reported below all come from one sample, sequenced in a study of blood T cell repertoires in COVID-19. The protocol was immunoSEQ multiplex PCR, while the TCRdb copy is restricted to in-frame clones and leaves out a portion. The sample shows around 140,000 clones, about nine tenths of them seen only once. Sample: PBMCs or T cells enriched from blood (not recorded which). These receptors originate from a man aged 45-60 years who had recovered from COVID-19.

This clone was found a few times. The rearrangement uses TRBV6-1 and TRBJ1-2, with 9 bases matching TRBD1. With 3 bases clipped from V and 8 bases from J, the junction kept 13 bases outside the gene matches. Germline values: CDR1 MNHNS, CDR2 SASEGT. This CDR3 comprises 16 residues. This CDR3 is CASSDRTGARVRGYTF. CDR3 DNA sequence: TGTGCCAGCAGTGATAGGACAGGGGCAAGGGTGAGGGGCTACACCTTC.

The chain carries TRBV9 and TRBJ2-5; 13 bases map to TRBD2. The CDR3 extends over 15 amino acids. Germline assignment: CDR1 SGDLS and CDR2 YYNGEE. The V and J ends lost 4 bases and 4 bases, in that order; junction bases with no gene match: 4. As DNA, the CDR3 is TGTGCCAGCAGCCGTAGACTAGCGGGAGGAGAGACCCAGTACTTC. Protein sequence: CASSRRLAGGETQYF.

The CDR3 DNA follows: TGCGCCAGCAGCTTGGGTACAGTGGCCGGGGAGCTGTTTTTT. Protein: CASSLGTVAGELFF. This rearrangement joins TRBV5-1 to TRBJ2-2; no clear D gene. The germline V gene encodes CDR1 SGHRS and CDR2 YFSETQ. The V gene lost 0 bases and the J gene lost 6 bases, with 9 bases spanning the gap. The CDR3 covers 14 residues.

The gene calls are TRBV18 and TRBJ1-1; no clear D. V was shortened by 3 bases and J by 2 bases, with 16 bases between the two germline ends. Germline values: CDR1 KGHSH, CDR2 LQKENI. The CDR3 runs 16 residues. This CDR3 is CASSPPGIRQNTEAFF. The CDR3 coding sequence is TGTGCCAGCTCACCCCCCGGGATAAGGCAAAACACTGAAGCTTTCTTT. Together with reference TRBV18 and TRBJ1-1, the CDR3 gives the full variable domain: NAGVMQNPRHLVRRRGQEARLRCSPMKGHSHVYWYRQLPEEGLKFMVYLQKENIIDESGMPKERFSAEFPKEGPSILRIQQVVRGDSAAYFCASSPPGIRQNTEAFFGQGTRLTVV.

The chain links TRBV4-3 to TRBJ2-2, with a tentative D call TRBD1 (6 bases). CDR1 LGHNA and CDR2 YSLEER come from the germline V gene. V was trimmed by 3 bases and J by 2 bases, leaving 13 bases between them. This CDR3 has 16 residues. CDR3 in DNA: TGCGCCAGCAGCCAGGGGGCAATTCGAAACACCGGGGAGCTGTTTTTT. Translation: CASSQGAIRNTGELFF.

This clone was found once. The chain employs TRBV3-1 (or the pseudogene TRBV3-2) and TRBJ2-3, with 10 bases lining up with TRBD2. The V segment lost 1 base and the J segment 4 bases; nucleotides outside the gene matches: 5. CDR1 LGHDT and CDR2 YNNKEL come from the germline V gene (reference sequence). This CDR3 spans 16 amino acids. The CDR3 is CASSQAKRGGSDTQYF. Written as DNA, the CDR3 is TGTGCCAGCAGCCAAGCGAAGCGGGGGGGCTCAGATACGCAGTATTTT.

The rearrangement links TRBV14 to TRBJ1-1; D perhaps matches TRBD1 (6 bases). CDR1 SGHDN and CDR2 FVKESK come from the germline V gene. This CDR3 has 15 amino acids. The ends were cut back, 0 bases at V and 5 bases at J, with 13 bases in the middle. CDR3 DNA sequence: TGTGCCAGCAGCCAAGAAGGCAGGGGTAGAACTGAAGCTTTCTTT. Protein: CASSQEGRGRTEAFF. Full variable domain (rest looked up from reference TRBV14 and TRBJ1-1): EAGVTQFPSHSVIEKGQTVTLRCDPISGHDNLYWYRRVMGKEIKFLLHFVKESKQDESGMPNNRFLAERTGGTYSTLKVQPAELEDSGVYFCASSQEGRGRTEAFFGQGTRLTVV.

The chain joins TRBV27 to TRBJ1-6; 10 bases match TRBD1. The V gene end was trimmed by 3 bases and the J gene end by 6 bases; junction bases not matched to a gene: 2. CDR1 is MNHEY and CDR2 is SMNVEV in the germline V gene (reference sequence). The CDR3 covers 15 residues. The CDR3 region has the DNA TGTGCCAGCAGTTTGCGGGACAGGGGTAATTCACCCCTCCACTTT. As protein: CASSLRDRGNSPLHF.

The CDR3 sequence is CASSQGTSGYNEQFF. CDR3 bases: TGCGCCAGCAGCCAAGGGACTAGCGGATACAATGAGCAGTTCTTC. The chain employs TRBV4-3 and TRBJ2-1; TRBD2 matches at 10 bases. Trimming took 1 base from V and 4 from J; bases not matched to a gene: 1. Germline lookup yields CDR1 LGHNA and CDR2 YSLEER. The CDR3 covers 15 residues.

This chain uses TRBV3-1 (or the pseudogene TRBV3-2) with TRBJ2-7, with 8 bases that match TRBD2. The CDR3 covers 15 residues. V trimming: 4 bases; J trimming: 3 bases; junction bases outside the gene matches: 8. Germline assignment: CDR1 LGHDT and CDR2 YNNKEL (reference sequence). CDR3 DNA sequence: TGTGCCAGCAGCCCCGTGGCGGGAGGACGCTACGAGCAGTACTTC. It encodes CASSPVAGGRYEQYF.